The rows below give T cell receptor beta chains drawn from one sample of a study of blood T cell repertoires in COVID-19. Profiled with immunoSEQ multiplex PCR; TCRdb holds only in-frame clones, not every one. The data hold about 180,000 clones, with under 90% observed a single time. The specimen was peripheral blood. The origin of the receptors is a person aged 65 to 85 with COVID-19, enrolled during active disease. CDR3s include the opening cysteine and the closing phenylalanine or tryptophan. A D gene is named only where the DNA matches it firmly. Rows may omit the clone size; those that give it use once, few, many or a size class.

CASSFGKERGVAGVGNEQFF	TGTGCCAGCAGTTTCGGGAAAGAACGTGGCGTAGCGGGAGTGGGCAATGAGCAGTTCTTC	TRBD2	TRBJ2-1	TRBV27	.
CASSDRGHYVQISNQPQHF	TGTGCCAGCAGTGACAGGGGACATTACGTTCAAATTAGCAATCAGCCCCAGCATTTT	.	TRBJ1-5	TRBV6-4	once
CASNVGTLTYEQYF	TGTGCCAGCAACGTGGGGACACTAACCTACGAGCAGTACTTC	.	TRBJ2-7	TRBV28	.
CASSPTGLEKTQYF	TGTGCCAGCAGCCCGACAGGTCTCGAAAAGACCCAGTACTTC	.	TRBJ2-5	TRBV7-2	.
CASSPVPSGAPQHF	TGTGCCAGTAGCCCGGTCCCCTCAGGGGCGCCCCAGCATTTT	.	TRBJ1-5	TRBV19	.
CASRATGTGVTGELFF	TGTGCCAGCAGGGCCACCGGGACAGGAGTCACCGGGGAGCTGTTTTTT	TRBD1	TRBJ2-2	TRBV27	few
CASSQVQGREKLFF	TGCGCCAGCAGCCAAGTACAGGGTCGCGAAAAACTGTTTTTT	.	TRBJ1-4	TRBV4-3	.
CASSLRTANTGELFF	TGTGCCAGCAGTCTCAGGACAGCGAACACCGGGGAGCTGTTTTTT	.	TRBJ2-2	TRBV6-5	.
CASSESQSYGYTF	TGTGCCAGCAGTGAATCCCAGTCGTATGGCTACACCTTC	.	TRBJ1-2	TRBV2	.
CASSARRVDNEQFF	TGTGCCAGCAGTGCTCGCAGGGTGGACAATGAGCAGTTCTTC	.	TRBJ2-1	TRBV2	.
CAISYSGGKMTYEQYF	TGTGCCATCAGTTATTCAGGGGGCAAAATGACCTACGAGCAGTACTTC	TRBD1	TRBJ2-7	TRBV10-3	.
CASGARTGETQPQHF	TGTGCCAGTGGAGCACGGACAGGGGAAACTCAGCCCCAGCATTTT	TRBD1	TRBJ1-5	TRBV19	.
CSVTDSTVASGSPYEQYF	TGCAGCGTCACGGACAGTACCGTTGCTAGCGGTTCACCCTACGAGCAGTACTTC	.	TRBJ2-7	TRBV29-1	once
CATSRPSGTQNSPLHF	TGTGCCACCAGCCGACCCTCAGGGACTCAGAATTCACCCCTCCACTTT	.	TRBJ1-6	TRBV15	.
CASSLGGQGVEQYF	TGTGCCAGCAGCTTAGGAGGACAGGGTGTTGAGCAGTACTTC	TRBD1	TRBJ2-7	TRBV7-2	.
CASRSTGGWSYTF	TGTGCCAGCAGATCGACAGGGGGCTGGAGCTACACCTTC	TRBD1	TRBJ1-2	TRBV27	once
CASSLGPLAGTTYEQYF	TGTGCCAGCAGCTTAGGGCCCCTAGCGGGAACGACCTACGAGCAGTACTTC	TRBD2	TRBJ2-7	TRBV11-2	.
CASTSGGKNTGELFF	TGTGCCAGTACTAGCGGGGGCAAGAACACCGGGGAGCTGTTTTTT	TRBD2	TRBJ2-2	TRBV2	.
CASRFSSENTGELFF	TGTGCCAGCCGCTTCTCATCAGAGAACACCGGGGAGCTGTTTTTT	.	TRBJ2-2	TRBV3-1/TRBV3-2	.
CSVEVAGGQSSEQFF	TGCAGCGTTGAGGTAGCGGGAGGGCAATCCAGTGAGCAGTTCTTC	TRBD2	TRBJ2-1	TRBV29-1	.
CAWSVPSGLVVREPRTGELFF	TGTGCCTGGAGTGTACCGTCGGGACTAGTTGTCCGCGAACCACGAACCGGGGAGCTGTTTTTT	TRBD2	TRBJ2-2	TRBV30	.
CASSLVNQRGRNEQFF	TGTGCCAGCAGCTTGGTCAACCAGCGGGGGAGGAATGAGCAGTTCTTC	TRBD2	TRBJ2-1	TRBV5-4	.
CATSDLKQGIYEQYF	TGTGCCACCAGTGATTTGAAACAGGGGATATACGAGCAGTACTTC	TRBD1	TRBJ2-7	TRBV24-1	.
CASSQEMGGLTEAFF	TGTGCCAGCAGCCAAGAAATGGGGGGTCTCACTGAAGCTTTCTTT	.	TRBJ1-1	TRBV3-1/TRBV3-2	.
CASSLPGTYEQYF	TGTGCCAGCAGCTTACCCGGGACCTACGAGCAGTACTTC	.	TRBJ2-7	TRBV7-9	.
CASSLPGVNTGELFF	TGCGCCAGCAGCTTGCCAGGGGTCAACACCGGGGAGCTGTTTTTT	.	TRBJ2-2	TRBV5-1	.
CASRKTGPGNTEAFF	TGTGCCAGCAGAAAGACAGGGCCAGGGAACACTGAAGCTTTCTTT	TRBD1	TRBJ1-1	TRBV6-5	.
CASSHRAPNSPLHF	TGTGCCAGCAGTCACAGGGCACCGAATTCACCCCTCCACTTT	.	TRBJ1-6	TRBV28	.
CASSPLRASDYNEQFF	TGTGCCAGCAGCCCCTTAAGGGCTAGCGACTACAATGAGCAGTTCTTC	.	TRBJ2-1	TRBV3-1/TRBV3-2	once
CAWTIGGETQYF	TGTGCCTGGACTATCGGGGGAGAGACCCAGTACTTC	.	TRBJ2-5	TRBV30	.
CASSSQSQGLSYEQYF	TGTGCCAGCAGCTCCCAGTCGCAGGGCCTTTCCTACGAGCAGTACTTC	.	TRBJ2-7	TRBV7-3	.
CASSQMTGNQPQHF	TGTGCCAGCAGCCAAATGACAGGGAACCAGCCCCAGCATTTT	TRBD1	TRBJ1-5	TRBV3-1/TRBV3-2	.
CAWSVPRHHSGNTIYF	TGTGCCTGGAGTGTACCTCGACACCACTCTGGAAACACCATATATTTT	.	TRBJ1-3	TRBV30	.
CASSLAGGQYEKLFF	TGTGCCAGCAGCTTAGCCGGGGGGCAGTATGAAAAACTGTTTTTT	.	TRBJ1-4	TRBV11-2	.
CATSESVAGVSSYNEQFF	TGTGCCACCAGTGAGTCTGTAGCGGGGGTTAGCTCCTACAATGAGCAGTTCTTC	TRBD2	TRBJ2-1	TRBV24-1	.
CASSFGLAGVVEETQYF	TGTGCCAGCAGCTTCGGACTAGCGGGGGTAGTAGAAGAGACCCAGTACTTC	TRBD2	TRBJ2-5	TRBV5-5	.
CASSMTSGAVDTQYF	TGTGCCAGCAGCATGACTAGCGGGGCCGTGGATACGCAGTATTTT	TRBD2	TRBJ2-3	TRBV7-9	.
CASSPGLAGGISYNEQFF	TGTGCCAGCAGCCCAGGACTAGCGGGAGGAATCTCCTACAATGAGCAGTTCTTC	TRBD2	TRBJ2-1	TRBV7-9	.
CASSYLSGGSQETQYF	TGTGCCAGCAGCTACCTATCTGGGGGGAGCCAAGAGACCCAGTACTTC	.	TRBJ2-5	TRBV7-2	.
CASREGIRDRAEEQYF	TGCGCCAGCAGGGAGGGGATCCGGGACAGGGCGGAGGAGCAGTACTTC	TRBD1	TRBJ2-7	TRBV5-1	.
CARLEGAINTEAFF	TGCGCCAGGCTCGAGGGAGCAATTAACACTGAAGCTTTCTTT	.	TRBJ1-1	TRBV10-1	.
CASSFSGSYEQYF	TGTGCCAGCAGCTTTAGCGGGTCCTACGAGCAGTACTTC	TRBD2	TRBJ2-7	TRBV7-2	.